This note documents a single T cell receptor beta chain sequence. Original processing methods: Using reference gene primer amplification, nucleated cell counts were estimated. Generated by immunoSEQ multiplex PCR, the TCRdb table keeps only in-frame clones and is missing some. V and J calls and clone size are as listed in that table; D and trimming were resolved from the DNA. The data contain approximately 130,000 clones, about 86% of them seen just once; the ten biggest clones take up more than 2%. The data were obtained in a study of blood T cell repertoires in COVID-19. Sequences were obtained from peripheral blood. This sequence was found in a woman aged 50 to 60 with acute or convalescent COVID-19.

The CDR3 reads CASSLGQFYNEQFF. The DNA for the CDR3 is TGCGCCAGCAGCTTGGGACAGTTTTACAATGAGCAGTTCTTC. The chain joins TRBV5-1 to TRBJ2-1; tentative D call: TRBD1 (5 bases). This CDR3 region has 14 residues. Germline V gene data show CDR1 as SGHRS and CDR2 as YFSETQ. Trimming removed 0 bases at V and 4 bases at J, with 8 bases between.